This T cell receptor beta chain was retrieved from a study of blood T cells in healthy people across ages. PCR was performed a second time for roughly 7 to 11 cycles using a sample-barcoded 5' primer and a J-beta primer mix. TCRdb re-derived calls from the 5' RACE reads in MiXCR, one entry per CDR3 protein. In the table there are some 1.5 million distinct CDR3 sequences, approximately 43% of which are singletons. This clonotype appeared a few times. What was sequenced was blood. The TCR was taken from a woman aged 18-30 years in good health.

Here the CDR3 reads CASSLGLGKKHF. For the CDR3, the DNA is TGTGCCAGCAGCTTAGGTCTGGGAAAGAAGCATTTT. V gene TRBV7-9 combines with J gene TRBJ1-5; D gene unclear. In germline, CDR1 is SEHNR, CDR2 FQNEAQ (reference sequence). Trimming took 1 base from V and 14 from J, leaving 12 bases between them. CDR3 length: 12 residues.